The 32 T cell receptor beta chains below come from one sample, sequenced in a study of blood T cell repertoires in COVID-19. Libraries were prepared by immunoSEQ multiplex PCR; TCRdb keeps only in-frame clonotypes and omits some of them. The sample carries 200,000 to 300,000 clones, 75% to 90% recorded once. Sequencing was done on a sample of peripheral blood. The receptors were gathered from a man aged 25-45 years with active or convalescent COVID-19.

The V and J genes are TRBV27 and TRBJ2-7; D perhaps matches TRBD1 (6 bases). Trimming stripped 5 bases from V and 4 bases from J, with 9 bases between. The length of the CDR3 is 12 residues. Germline assignment: CDR1 MNHEY and CDR2 SMNVEV (reference sequence). CDR3 residues: CASSLQGYEQYF. The CDR3 region has the DNA TGTGCCAGCAGTCTACAGGGTTACGAGCAGTACTTC.

This clone occurred once. The rearrangement links TRBV10-1 to TRBJ2-2, with 11 bases fitting TRBD1. Germline values: CDR1 WNHNN, CDR2 SYGVQD (reference sequence). The CDR3 extends over 18 amino acids. With 3 bases clipped from V and 5 bases from J, the junction kept 11 bases outside the gene matches. CDR3 sequence reads: CASSDGRGTGGLTGELFF. The CDR3 DNA is TGCGCCAGCAGTGATGGGCGTGGGACAGGGGGACTTACCGGGGAGCTGTTTTTT.

J is TRBJ2-7 and V is TRBV6-5; 9 bases align to TRBD1. The CDR3 consists of 13 residues. Trimming removed 2 bases from V and 6 bases from J; junction bases left unmatched: 2. CDR1 and CDR2 from the germline V gene are MNHEY and SVGAGI. In nucleotides, the CDR3 is TGTGCCAGCAGTTACGCGACAGGGGGCGAGCAGTACTTC. This translates into CASSYATGGEQYF.

This chain joins TRBV7-8 and TRBJ2-3, with D uncertain. The V end was cut by 1 base, the J end by 2 bases, with 10 bases between. The CDR3 has 15 amino acids. The V gene's germline CDR1 is SGHVS and CDR2 FQNEAQ. The CDR3 here is CASSLVAGLTDTQYF. DNA for the CDR3: TGTGCCAGCAGCTTAGTTGCAGGTCTCACAGATACGCAGTATTTT.

The rearrangement links TRBV7-2 to TRBJ2-7; TRBD1 is a possible D gene (6 bases). The CDR3 is 13 residues long. Deletions cut 5 bases from V and 6 bases from J, with 14 bases between. Germline CDR1 is SGHTA and CDR2 is FQGNSA. The CDR3 loop is CASSLQKTGEQYF. In DNA, the CDR3 is TGTGCCAGCAGCCTCCAAAAGACAGGCGAGCAGTACTTC.

The chain combines TRBV19 with TRBJ1-1, with D hard to call. This CDR3 comprises 16 residues. Looked up from germline, CDR1 is LNHDA and CDR2 is SQIVND (reference sequence). V lost 0 bases to trimming and J lost 1 base, with 12 bases between them. The CDR3 DNA follows: TGTGCCAGTAGTATAGATCTATTGGGCCAGAACACTGAAGCTTTCTTT. Translating gives CASSIDLLGQNTEAFF.

This chain joins TRBV2 and TRBJ2-1; D perhaps matches TRBD2 (5 bases). The CDR3 is 15 amino acids. In germline, CDR1 is SNHLY, CDR2 FYNNEI. Trimming left V 8 bases short and J 0 bases short, with 14 bases between. The CDR3 here is CASGGVFSSYNEQFF. CDR3 bases: TGTGCCAGCGGAGGAGTCTTCAGCTCCTACAATGAGCAGTTCTTC.

This clone was counted a few times. V and J are TRBV5-1 and TRBJ2-7; 7 bases map to TRBD1. The germline CDR1 and CDR2 sequences are SGHRS and YFSETQ. The CDR3 sequence is 12 residues long. V trimming: 4 bases; J trimming: 9 bases; junction bases outside the gene matches: 7. The CDR3 nucleotides are TGCGCCAGCAGCCTAGACAGGGCAGTGCAGTACTTC. This codes for CASSLDRAVQYF.

This chain uses TRBV6-5 with TRBJ1-6; 7 bases are a match to TRBD1. Trimming removed 6 bases from V and 7 bases from J; junction bases left unmatched: 9. Germline CDR1 MNHEY, CDR2 SVGAGI. The CDR3 length is 15 residues. For the CDR3, the DNA is TGTGCCAGCAGCGTTACGGACAGGACGAATTCACCCCTCCACTTT. Amino acids: CASSVTDRTNSPLHF.

This rearrangement joins TRBV12-3 or TRBV12-4 to TRBJ1-5; possible D gene TRBD1, 5 bases. The CDR3 totals 13 residues. V lost 5 bases to trimming and J lost 6 bases, with 11 bases between them. The CDR3 DNA is TGTGCCAGCAGTAGACAGAGGACTCAGCCCCAGCATTTT. Translating it yields CASSRQRTQPQHF.

The V call is TRBV28, the J call TRBJ1-2; a possible D gene is TRBD1 (5 bases). CDR3 size: 13 residues. The germline gives CDR1 MDHEN, CDR2 SYDVKM. V gave up 6 bases and J gave up 3 bases, with 11 bases separating them. The CDR3 reads CASSAGTDYGYTF. CDR3 in DNA: TGTGCCAGCAGCGCCGGGACTGACTATGGCTACACCTTC.

The chain recombines TRBV6-5 with TRBJ1-6; 7 bases align to TRBD1. V dropped 6 bases and J dropped 7; count of bases not matched to a gene: 3. Per the germline V gene, CDR1 is MNHEY and CDR2 is SVGAGI. The CDR3 has 13 amino acids. For the CDR3, the DNA is TGTGCCAGCAGGGACAGGACGAATTCACCCCTCCACTTT. Translation: CASRDRTNSPLHF.

This clone is medium-sized in the sample. The CDR3 DNA reads as TGCGCCAGCAGCCAAGATCGGGGACAGAGCTATGGCTACACCTTC. Protein: CASSQDRGQSYGYTF. The rearrangement links TRBV4-3 to TRBJ1-2; 7 bases align to TRBD1. CDR1 and CDR2 from the germline V gene are LGHNA and YSLEER. There are 15 residues in the CDR3. With V trimmed by 0 bases and J by 4 bases, 5 bases remained unmatched.

The genes are TRBV5-8 and TRBJ2-5; D is possibly TRBD1 (6 bases). Germline CDR1 is SGHTS and CDR2 is YDEGEE. V lost 4 bases and J lost 4, with 17 bases in between. The CDR3 contains 15 residues. The DNA of the CDR3 is TGTGCCAGCAGCGAGACGGTGCAGGGGTCAGAGACCCAGTACTTC. It specifies CASSETVQGSETQYF.

This chain uses TRBV4-2 with TRBJ1-3; no reliable D call. In germline, CDR1 is LGHNA, CDR2 YNFKEQ. This CDR3 is built from 16 residues. Trimming shortened V by 1 base and J by 0 bases, and 10 bases separated the two germline ends. The CDR3 is CASSQGQRGSGNTIYF. The CDR3 nucleotides are TGTGCCAGCAGCCAAGGGCAGAGAGGCTCTGGAAACACCATATATTTT.

This chain connects TRBV19 to TRBJ1-1; D is unclear. V was shortened by 5 bases and J by 2 bases, with 12 bases between the two germline ends. Germline V gene sequence: CDR1 LNHDA, CDR2 SQIVND (reference sequence). There are 14 residues in the CDR3. CDR3 sequence reads: CASSRGLSNTEAFF. The CDR3 nucleotides are TGTGCCAGTAGTCGAGGACTTTCTAACACTGAAGCTTTCTTT.

The rearrangement joins TRBV19 to TRBJ2-7, with 9 bases matching TRBD1. Losses at the gene ends were 6 bases for V and 3 bases for J; bases not matched to a gene: 3. The CDR3 contains 13 residues. Germline lookup yields CDR1 LNHDA and CDR2 SQIVND (reference sequence). CDR3 in DNA: TGTGCCAGTAGCCGGGACAGGGACTACGAGCAGTACTTC. Translated, it gives CASSRDRDYEQYF. The whole variable domain, filled in from reference TRBV19 and TRBJ2-7, reads DGGITQSPKYLFRKEGQNVTLSCEQNLNHDAMYWYRQDPGQGLRLIYYSQIVNDFQKGDIAEGYSVSREKKESFPLTVTSAQKNPTAFYLCASSRDRDYEQYFGPGTRLTVT.

The V call is TRBV27, the J call TRBJ2-3, with TRBD1 identical over 8 bases. The CDR3 loop spans 14 amino acids. In germline, CDR1 is MNHEY, CDR2 SMNVEV (reference sequence). After removal of 8 bases from V and 1 base from J, the junction contained 5 bases not matched to a gene. The CDR3 DNA sequence: TGTGCCAGCGCCGGACAGGGTGGCACAGATACGCAGTATTTT. Its translation: CASAGQGGTDTQYF.

V usage is TRBV5-1 and J usage is TRBJ1-4; 7 nucleotides line up with TRBD1. V was clipped by 7 bases and J by 8 bases; unmatched bases: 11. CDR1 is SGHRS and CDR2 is YFSETQ in the germline V gene. CDR3 length: 14 residues. CDR3 sequence (DNA): TGCGCCAGCGCGACCGGGACAGTCGCGGAAAAACTGTTTTTT. Residues: CASATGTVAEKLFF.

The chain is built from TRBV24-1 and TRBJ2-7; 10 positions agree with TRBD1. CDR1 is KGHDR and CDR2 is SFDVKD in the germline V gene. V trimming: 2 bases; J trimming: 5 bases; junction bases outside the gene matches: 14. The CDR3 loop spans 18 amino acids. The CDR3 DNA is TGTGCCACCAGTGATTGGCCTTTGAGGGACAGGGGCCCCCACGAGCAGTACTTC. It specifies CATSDWPLRDRGPHEQYF.

The chain recombines TRBV19 with TRBJ1-1, with unresolved D. V lost 9 bases to trimming and J lost 5 bases, with 10 bases between them. The CDR3 sequence is 11 residues long. Germline values: CDR1 LNHDA, CDR2 SQIVND (reference sequence). CDR3 nucleotides: TGTGCCAGGGTAACTGAGACTGAAGCTTTCTTT. Protein product: CARVTETEAFF.

V usage is TRBV4-2 and J usage is TRBJ2-7; 9 bases match TRBD2. Germline CDR1 LGHNA, CDR2 YNFKEQ. There are 16 residues in the CDR3. Unmatched junction bases numbered 6, after V lost 3 bases and J lost 0 bases. The DNA for the CDR3 is TGTGCCAGCAGCCAGGTGAGCGGGGGGCCCTCCTACGAGCAGTACTTC. Protein sequence: CASSQVSGGPSYEQYF.

This rearrangement joins TRBV7-2 to TRBJ2-5; the D is unclear. This CDR3 has 14 residues. V dropped 2 bases and J dropped 4 bases, with 11 bases sitting between them. CDR1 and CDR2 from the germline V gene are SGHTA and FQGNSA. The CDR3 DNA reads as TGTGCCAGCAGCTTATCCGGCAGAGGAGAGACCCAGTACTTC. It translates to CASSLSGRGETQYF.

The rearrangement links TRBV2 to TRBJ1-1; no reliable D call. With 7 bases removed from V and 3 bases from J, the gap between germline ends came to 33 bases. The CDR3 has 20 residues. Germline loops: CDR1 SNHLY, CDR2 FYNNEI. CDR3 in amino acids: CASKPSTVLYQLIRDTEAFF. Here the CDR3 DNA reads TGTGCCAGCAAGCCGTCGACGGTCCTCTACCAATTGATTCGGGACACTGAAGCTTTCTTT.

The chain couples TRBV7-8 to TRBJ2-1, with 9 bases aligning to TRBD2. Germline V gene data show CDR1 as SGHVS and CDR2 as FQNEAQ. The CDR3 is 15 residues long. Trimming took 5 bases from V and 10 from J; bases not matched to a gene: 12. Here the CDR3 reads CASSDSGGRAEEQFF. The CDR3 DNA reads as TGTGCCAGCAGCGACAGCGGGGGGCGGGCGGAGGAGCAGTTCTTC.

This clone was observed a handful of times. The V gene is TRBV7-9, the J gene TRBJ1-1; D remains ambiguous. From germline, CDR1 is SEHNR and CDR2 FQNEAQ (reference sequence). The ends were cut back, 1 base at V and 0 bases at J, with 12 bases in the middle. This CDR3 spans 16 amino acids. The CDR3 protein is CASSLVLASLNTEAFF. CDR3 nucleotides: TGTGCCAGCAGCTTAGTTCTGGCTAGCTTGAACACTGAAGCTTTCTTT. The full variable domain, in which reference TRBV7-9 and TRBJ1-1 provide the parts outside the CDR3, is DTGVSQNPRHKITKRGQNVTFRCDPISEHNRLYWYRQTLGQGPEFLTYFQNEAQLEKSRLLSDRFSAERPKGSFSTLEIQRTEQGDSAMYLCASSLVLASLNTEAFFGQGTRLTVV.

The CDR3 sequence is CASSSDRGFYGYTF. CDR3 DNA: TGTGCCAGCAGCTCGGACAGGGGATTCTATGGCTACACCTTC. The J gene is TRBJ1-2, the V gene TRBV5-4, with TRBD1 identical over 9 bases. This CDR3 comprises 14 residues. J gave up 4 bases and V 3 bases, and 4 bases lay outside the gene matches. Germline V gives CDR1 SGHNT, CDR2 YYREEE (reference sequence).

The V and J genes are TRBV28 and TRBJ1-2, with D uncertain. Germline V CDR1 and CDR2: MDHEN, SYDVKM. The CDR3 is made up of 15 amino acids. V was pared by 0 bases and J by 3 bases, with 11 bases between. The CDR3, as DNA: TGTGCCAGCAGTTTATGGGCCAGCCGGGACTATGGCTACACCTTC. Translated, it gives CASSLWASRDYGYTF.

The chain is built from TRBV24-1 and TRBJ1-1; TRBD1 matches 7 bases. CDR1 and CDR2 (germline): KGHDR, SFDVKD. Germline trimming cut 3 bases from V and 10 bases from J; bases unmatched to any gene: 4. This CDR3 has 12 amino acids. For the CDR3, the DNA is TGTGCCACCAGTGATCCCACAGGGGTAGCTTTCTTT. This gives the protein CATSDPTGVAFF.

This chain links TRBV15 with TRBJ1-5; D is unresolved. Trimming stripped 2 bases from V and 5 bases from J, with 10 bases between. The V gene's germline CDR1 is LNHNV and CDR2 YYDKDF (reference sequence). The CDR3 covers 14 residues. CDR3 sequence reads: CATSRRSYDQPQHF. The DNA for the CDR3 is TGTGCCACCAGCAGACGTTCCTACGATCAGCCCCAGCATTTT.

The chain joins TRBV6-5 to TRBJ1-2, with TRBD1 matching 7 bases. The ends lost 6 bases at V and 3 bases at J; junction bases unmatched: 4. CDR1 MNHEY and CDR2 SVGAGI come from the germline V gene. The CDR3 runs 13 residues. CDR3 protein: CASRRTGDYGYTF. The CDR3 DNA reads as TGTGCCAGCAGGCGAACAGGGGACTATGGCTACACCTTC.

This chain links TRBV19 with TRBJ1-1; 7 bases agree with TRBD1. Germline values: CDR1 LNHDA, CDR2 SQIVND (reference sequence). The CDR3 totals 15 residues. V lost 6 bases to trimming and J lost 1 base; unmatched junction nucleotides: 8. CDR3 DNA sequence: TGTGCCAGTAGAGGAAAGGGACAGCCGAACACTGAAGCTTTCTTT. It codes for CASRGKGQPNTEAFF.